The T cell receptor beta chain described here comes from a study of blood T cell repertoires in COVID-19 (dated by TCRdb to the early 2020s). As for the study more broadly: Collaborator samples came from the United States, Italy and Spain and covered acute and convalescent phases of COVID-19. The prospective study material was composed of cDNA or gDNA derived from T cells, B-cell-depleted T cells, or PBMCs. The dataset comprised deeply sampled blood TCRbeta repertoires from subjects exposed to, actively infected with, or recovered from COVID-19. A freely available public database, intended as a resource for researchers studying the immune response to SARS-CoV-2, is where the repertoires were released. Samples came from the ongoing ImmuneRACE study (first 160 participants) plus 1,254 subjects from 6 global collaborators. A de-identified subject ID, COVID-19 status, age in years and sex were almost always included in the sample metadata. Where available, HLA class I and class II types were obtained from metadata supplied by the sample provider rather than from assay-based typing. The study at large found these results: How much clinical and demographic metadata was included differed by source and by participant, and the metadata was provided uncurated.

V is cut by 0 bases and J by 0 bases, and the space between the germline ends is 7 bases. The germline V gene (reference sequence) sets CDR1 to SGHNT and CDR2 to YYREEE. Measured from the cysteine to the phenylalanine, the CDR3 is 14 residues long. Only the CDR3 DNA stays, 42 bases, in frame from base 1. In regard to this clone: Its antigen is still unknown. Base qualities are not recorded, but no much larger clone differs from it by a single base.

The collaborating institutions used their own protocols to collect whole blood in K2EDTA tubes. For TCRbeta analysis, collaborators shipped samples in one of three forms: frozen whole blood, isolated PBMCs, or DNA extracted from either of those sample types. TCRbeta CDR3 regions were amplified from genomic DNA by means of the immunoSEQ Assay, a bias-controlled multiplex PCR. The original methods were these. The number of nucleated cells in each sample was estimated by amplification of reference gene primers within the assay. Sequence reads were collapsed and filtered to measure the absolute abundance of every unique TCRbeta CDR3 rearrangement. For each sample, productive Simpson clonality was calculated as the square root of Simpson's diversity index over productive rearrangements. Held by TCRdb, this immuneACCESS table contains in-frame sequences only and omits some clones. Under half of the omission traces to an unresolved V gene where checked; the cause of the rest is unknown. Clone size and the V and J calls come from that table; the DNA yielded D and trimming. In this sample the table shows under 75,000 clones, 80% of which occur a single time. Of the sample, about 7.1% falls within the top ten clones.

Recombination joined TRBV5-4 with TRBJ2-7; confidence is insufficient to name the D gene. Sequencing was carried out using peripheral blood. The TCR sequence derives from a man aged 55 to 70 with acute or convalescent COVID-19. The DNA reads TGTGCCAGCAGCTTGGAGCAGGACTCCTACGAGCAGTACTTC. Translated, this is CASSLEQDSYEQYF.